Listed below are T cell receptor beta chains from one sample, sequenced in a study of shared clonotypes between healthy human individuals. TCRdb keeps only in-frame clones here, not all; method: immunoSEQ multiplex PCR. Of some 1 million clones detected, around 75% appear once; the ten largest clones hold around 1.5%. The sequenced material came from memory CD4+ T cells sorted from blood. These receptors were obtained from a man between 18 and 35 years old in good health. Each CDR3 is given with its conserved first and last residue. The D gene is left open where the match is weak. Size is omitted from some rows. Given values are once, few, many or a class for expanded clones.

>.|TRBJ2-1|TRBV6-5|TRBD2
CASSYGGLAAGHEQFF
TGTGCCAGCAGTTACGGGGGACTAGCCGCGGGACATGAGCAGTTCTTC
>.|TRBJ2-3|TRBV7-2|TRBD2
CASSLGLAGVSGDTQYF
TGTGCCAGCAGCTTAGGACTAGCGGGAGTGTCCGGAGATACGCAGTATTTT
>.|TRBJ1-1|TRBV6-6|TRBD1
CASSNRGPNTEAFF
TGTGCCAGCAGCAACAGGGGGCCGAACACTGAAGCTTTCTTT
>.|TRBJ2-5|TRBV6-1|TRBD1
CASTWTGEETQYF
TGTGCCAGCACTTGGACAGGGGAGGAGACCCAGTACTTC
>few|TRBJ2-7|TRBV6-6|TRBD2
CASKGGPYEQYF
TGTGCCAGCAAGGGAGGGCCTTACGAGCAGTACTTC
>.|TRBJ2-7|TRBV5-1|.
CASSPLEGPAPYEQYF
TGCGCCAGCAGCCCCCTTGAGGGTCCGGCCCCCTACGAGCAGTACTTC
>.|TRBJ2-5|TRBV4-1|.
CASSQVALLETQYF
TGCGCCAGCAGCCAAGTTGCACTTTTAGAGACCCAGTACTTC
>.|TRBJ2-3|TRBV30|TRBD2
CAWDTGGFTDTQYF
TGTGCCTGGGATACGGGAGGGTTCACAGATACGCAGTATTTT
>.|TRBJ2-7|TRBV28|TRBD2
CATAGGREQYF
TGTGCCACAGCGGGGGGGAGAGAGCAGTACTTC
>.|TRBJ2-2|TRBV6-1|.
CASRAMVVDTGELFF
TGTGCCAGCAGGGCGATGGTCGTCGACACCGGGGAGCTGTTTTTT
>few|TRBJ1-2|TRBV29-1|.
CSAGQPNTF
TGCAGCGCAGGACAGCCAAACACCTTC
>.|TRBJ2-1|TRBV6-5|TRBD2
CASSLRAGGLNEQFF
TGTGCCAGCAGTCTGAGAGCGGGGGGCCTGAATGAGCAGTTCTTC